The 25 T cell receptor beta chains in this list originate from one sample, sequenced in a study of control samples from healthy donors and cancer patients. Using immunoSEQ multiplex PCR, the repertoire was profiled, and TCRdb retains in-frame clones only, with some absent. The profile covers 90,000 to 110,000 clones, with about four fifths appearing a single time and approximately 13% taken by the ten largest. The sequencing input was blood. Receptor source: a woman aged 50 to 60 in good health.

The V gene is TRBV27, the J gene TRBJ1-6, with TRBD1 matching over 7 bases. This CDR3 is 14 amino acids long. CDR1 is MNHEY, CDR2 SMNVEV, per germline (reference sequence). The V segment lost 8 bases and the J segment 6 bases; nucleotides outside the gene matches: 7. The CDR3 DNA is TGTGCCAGCTGGCGGACAGGTCGTAATTCACCCCTCCACTTT. Its translation is CASWRTGRNSPLHF.

This clone was seen just once. The chain carries TRBV28 and TRBJ1-2, with TRBD1 matching 8 bases. Trimming took 4 bases from V and 8 from J; bases not matched to a gene: 9. Germline V gene lookup returns CDR1 MDHEN and CDR2 SYDVKM. This CDR3 spans 14 amino acids. The CDR3 region has the DNA TGTGCCAGCAGTTCGGACAGGGCCCGGCAGGGCTACACCTTC. Its protein product is CASSSDRARQGYTF.

DNA for the CDR3: TGTGCCAGCAGCGTGGGCACAGATACGCAGTATTTT. Translated, it gives CASSVGTDTQYF. The chain carries TRBV19 and TRBJ2-3; D is unclear. This CDR3 region has 12 residues. Germline CDR1 is LNHDA and CDR2 is SQIVND (reference sequence). Trimming left V 9 bases short and J 1 base short, with 8 bases between.

The chain couples TRBV4-2 to TRBJ2-1, with 10 bases aligning to TRBD2. V shed 0 bases and J 4 bases; nucleotides not matched to a gene: 6. Germline V gene data show CDR1 as LGHNA and CDR2 as YNFKEQ. The CDR3 runs 17 residues. CDR3 protein: CASSQDRLAGEYNEQFF. In DNA, the CDR3 is TGTGCCAGCAGCCAAGATAGGCTAGCGGGGGAGTACAATGAGCAGTTCTTC.

The CDR3 is CASSFPVNEQFF. DNA for the CDR3: TGTGCCAGCAGCTTTCCGGTAAATGAGCAGTTCTTC. V usage is TRBV7-9 and J usage is TRBJ2-1; no clear D gene. Trimming shortened V by 3 bases and J by 7 bases, and 7 bases separated the two germline ends. The CDR3 sequence is 12 residues long. Germline V gene data show CDR1 as SEHNR and CDR2 as FQNEAQ (reference sequence). The full variable domain, with the rest looked up from reference TRBV7-9 and TRBJ2-1, is DTGVSQNPRHKITKRGQNVTFRCDPISEHNRLYWYRQTLGQGPEFLTYFQNEAQLEKSRLLSDRFSAERPKGSFSTLEIQRTEQGDSAMYLCASSFPVNEQFFGPGTRLTVL.

Only a few counts were recorded for this clone. This sequence joins TRBV5-1 and TRBJ2-1; 11 bases align to TRBD2. CDR3 size: 14 residues. The germline V gene encodes CDR1 SGHRS and CDR2 YFSETQ. V lost 5 bases, J lost 10 bases, and 8 bases stayed unmatched. The CDR3 region is CASSTSGGIVEQFF. The CDR3 DNA sequence: TGCGCCAGCAGTACTAGCGGGGGTATTGTGGAGCAGTTCTTC.

The chain employs TRBV24-1 and TRBJ2-4, with D possibly TRBD1 on 5 matching bases. The germline CDR1 and CDR2 sequences are KGHDR and SFDVKD. The CDR3 has 16 amino acids. V was pared by 4 bases and J by 7 bases, with 19 bases between. The CDR3 reads CATSDSRGEVRNIQYF. CDR3 sequence (DNA): TGTGCCACCAGTGACTCAAGGGGTGAAGTACGTAACATTCAGTACTTC.

The chain employs TRBV5-1 and TRBJ1-1, with D possibly being TRBD1 (5 bases). V lost 4 bases and J lost 9, with 13 bases in between. Germline CDR1 is SGHRS and CDR2 is YFSETQ. The CDR3 sequence is 12 residues long. The CDR3 region is CASSESQAKAFF. The CDR3 coding sequence is TGCGCCAGCAGCGAATCACAGGCAAAAGCTTTCTTT.

As for this clone: A junction boundary mismatches the germline segment, possibly from a read error. The rearrangement links TRBV6-2 or TRBV6-3 to TRBJ2-3; D perhaps matches TRBD2 (5 bases). Germline V CDR1 and CDR2: MNHEY, SVGEGT. The CDR3 runs to 14 residues. The CDR3 here is CTSSYSSSADTQYF. CDR3 nucleotide sequence: TGTACCAGCAGTTATTCGAGTAGCGCAGATACGCAGTATTTT.

The chain joins TRBV9 to TRBJ2-3; D is perhaps TRBD1 or TRBD2 (5 bases each). The CDR3 is 13 amino acids. With 7 bases removed from V and 4 bases from J, the gap between germline ends came to 13 bases. The germline CDR1 and CDR2 sequences are SGDLS and YYNGEE. The CDR3 spells CASGGTGPDTQYF. CDR3 coding DNA: TGTGCCAGCGGGGGAACGGGGCCAGATACGCAGTATTTT.

The V and J genes are TRBV28 and TRBJ1-1; D is undetermined. V was shortened by 3 bases and J by 1 base, with 9 bases between the two germline ends. CDR1 and CDR2 from the germline V gene are MDHEN and SYDVKM. The CDR3 is 14 amino acids. In DNA, the CDR3 is TGTGCCAGCAGTTTGGTTAATAAGAACACTGAAGCTTTCTTT. Amino acid sequence: CASSLVNKNTEAFF.

V gene TRBV5-6 combines with J gene TRBJ2-1; 7 bases map to TRBD2. CDR1 and CDR2 from the germline V gene are SGHDT and YYEEEE. V lost 4 bases to trimming and J lost 5 bases; unmatched junction nucleotides: 3. This CDR3 comprises 13 residues. The CDR3 region is CASSAGLNNEQFF. In nucleotides, the CDR3 is TGTGCCAGCAGCGCGGGACTAAACAATGAGCAGTTCTTC.

The chain links TRBV27 to TRBJ2-5; D possibly corresponds to TRBD1 (6 bases). The CDR3 extends over 13 amino acids. The germline V and J ends were trimmed by 1 base and 5 bases, with 8 bases remaining between them. Germline CDR1 is MNHEY and CDR2 is SMNVEV (reference sequence). The CDR3 here is CASSLYRVETQYF. Written as DNA, the CDR3 is TGTGCCAGCAGTTTATACAGGGTGGAGACCCAGTACTTC.

The CDR3 nucleotides are TGCGCCAGCAGCCAAGAAGAGCGGGTCTCAGATACGCAGTATTTT. Protein sequence: CASSQEERVSDTQYF. The chain uses TRBV4-3 and TRBJ2-3, with D possibly TRBD2 on 6 matching bases. The CDR3 contains 15 residues. The germline gives CDR1 LGHNA, CDR2 YSLEER. Trimming took off 0 bases at V and 4 bases at J, with 11 bases between the two ends.

This sequence joins TRBV2 and TRBJ2-7, with D possibly TRBD2 on 5 matching bases. The CDR3 is made up of 13 amino acids. In germline, CDR1 is SNHLY, CDR2 FYNNEI. V lost 2 bases, J lost 6 bases, and 11 bases lay in between. CDR3 DNA: TGTGCCAGCAGTGAACAGTACGAGGGCGAGCAGTACTTC. Protein product: CASSEQYEGEQYF.

This chain uses TRBV4-1 with TRBJ1-5; D not certain. The CDR3 is 15 amino acids. Germline V CDR1 and CDR2: MGHRA, YSYEKL. The V gene lost 1 base and the J gene lost 7 bases, with 14 bases spanning the gap. CDR3 nucleotide sequence: TGCGCCAGCAGCCAAGTTGTGGGCGGTAGGCAGCCCCAGCATTTT. Protein sequence: CASSQVVGGRQPQHF.

The V gene is TRBV5-1, the J gene TRBJ2-3; D possibly corresponds to TRBD2 (7 bases). Germline assignment: CDR1 SGHRS and CDR2 YFSETQ. This CDR3 has 14 amino acids. Trimming took off 0 bases at V and 3 bases at J, with 8 bases between the two ends. The CDR3 protein is CASSLEGGTDTQYF. Here the CDR3 DNA reads TGCGCCAGCAGCTTGGAGGGGGGGACAGATACGCAGTATTTT.

This clone was observed once. The chain couples TRBV7-2 to TRBJ1-4; D is perhaps TRBD1 (6 bases). CDR3 length: 15 amino acids. V lost 5 bases, J lost 8 bases, and 18 bases lay in between. In germline, CDR1 is SGHTA, CDR2 FQGNSA. The CDR3 region is CASSAITGMGEKLFF. Here the CDR3 DNA reads TGTGCCAGCAGCGCGATAACAGGGATGGGAGAAAAACTGTTTTTT.

The chain carries TRBV28 and TRBJ1-5, with D possibly being TRBD1 (5 bases). Germline V gene data show CDR1 as MDHEN and CDR2 as SYDVKM. The CDR3 spans 17 residues. Trimming removed 3 bases from V and 0 bases from J, with 15 bases in between. CDR3 in amino acids: CASSLDLGGGSNQPQHF. The DNA for the CDR3 is TGTGCCAGCAGTTTGGATCTCGGGGGGGGTAGCAATCAGCCCCAGCATTTT. Combining the CDR3 with reference TRBV28 and TRBJ1-5 gives the whole variable domain DVKVTQSSRYLVKRTGEKVFLECVQDMDHENMFWYRQDPGLGLRLIYFSYDVKMKEKGDIPEGYSVSREKKERFSLILESASTNQTSMYLCASSLDLGGGSNQPQHFGDGTRLSIL.

V is TRBV5-6 and J is TRBJ2-1; 9 bases match TRBD2. With V trimmed by 5 bases and J by 6 bases, 12 bases remained unmatched. Germline values: CDR1 SGHDT, CDR2 YYEEEE. This CDR3 contains 16 residues. The CDR3 protein is CASRREGLQGFNEQFF. The CDR3 bases are TGTGCCAGCAGGCGGGAGGGGCTCCAGGGGTTCAATGAGCAGTTCTTC.

J is TRBJ1-4 and V is TRBV18, with D possibly being TRBD1 (5 bases). The CDR3 covers 17 residues. CDR1 KGHSH and CDR2 LQKENI come from the germline V gene. V was pared by 3 bases and J by 3 bases, with 17 bases between. This chain's CDR3 is CASSPNILGGANEKLFF. The DNA for the CDR3 is TGTGCCAGCTCACCCAACATCCTAGGAGGGGCTAATGAAAAACTGTTTTTT.

This sequence joins TRBV10-3 and TRBJ1-2; 8 positions match TRBD1. The CDR3 runs 13 residues. Per germline, CDR1 ENHRY and CDR2 SYGVKD. After removal of 2 bases from V and 10 bases from J, the junction contained 6 bases not matched to a gene. CDR3 sequence (DNA): TGTGCCATCAGTGAGGGACAGGGCGTCGACTACACCTTC. It is translated as CAISEGQGVDYTF.

The chain is built from TRBV6-5 and TRBJ2-2; no firm D call. CDR1 is MNHEY and CDR2 is SVGAGI in the germline V gene. Trimming left V 8 bases short and J 2 bases short, with 15 bases between. This CDR3 has 15 amino acids. For the CDR3, the DNA is TGTGCCAGCGAGAGAAGGGTGGTCAACACCGGGGAGCTGTTTTTT. Translated: CASERRVVNTGELFF.

The sample holds one count of this clone. The chain combines TRBV7-9 with TRBJ2-3, with 10 nucleotides matching TRBD2. The CDR3 has 16 residues. Germline-derived CDR1 and CDR2 are SEHNR and FQNEAQ (reference sequence). V lost 2 bases to trimming and J lost 2 bases; unmatched junction nucleotides: 4. CDR3 bases: TGTGCCAGCAGCTTACTAGCGGGAGCCCCCACAGATACGCAGTATTTT. Protein sequence: CASSLLAGAPTDTQYF.

This sequence joins TRBV7-6 and TRBJ1-1; D call uncertain. The germline V and J ends were trimmed by 2 bases and 3 bases, with 13 bases remaining between them. CDR3 length: 15 amino acids. Germline V gene lookup returns CDR1 SGHVS and CDR2 FNYEAQ. Here the CDR3 DNA reads TGTGCCAGCAGCTTACTTGGGGAGGAAGACACTGAAGCTTTCTTT. Translating gives CASSLLGEEDTEAFF.